Each of the 14 T cell receptor beta chains below was sequenced from the same sample in a study of regulatory T cells in long-lasting Graves disease. Time point of the sample: newly diagnosed GD, antithyroid drugs for less than 3 months. The TCR library was prepared using RNA isolated from PBMCs. Sequencing libraries for TCR beta were prepared with iRepertoire HTBI primers and Arm-PCR of CDR3 regions. MiXCR, run by TCRdb on the multiplex PCR reads, gives a single entry per CDR3 protein. The table lists around 250,000 distinct CDR3 sequences, under 20% of them singletons. The sample also formed part of further work on T cells in Graves' hyperthyroidism and ophthalmopathy.

Here the sequenced sample was peripheral blood mononuclear cells (PBMCs), taken at new diagnosis, from a patient treated with antithyroid drugs. Source of these receptors: a woman between 25 and 40 years old with Graves disease.

The table lists this clonotype with many counts. The rearrangement joins TRBV7-3 to TRBJ1-4, with D unresolved. The V gene lost 7 bases and the J gene lost 6 bases, with 21 bases spanning the gap. This CDR3 spans 16 amino acids. Per germline, CDR1 SGHTA and CDR2 FQGTGA. The CDR3 DNA reads TGTGCCAGCATCAATAAATCCCGGCCGAGGGATGAAAAACTGTTTTTT. Its translation: CASINKSRPRDEKLFF.

Points on this clonotype: Since a far larger clone is one base different, this is likely a read error. The chain employs TRBV6-9 and TRBJ1-1; D gene unclear. CDR1 is MNHGY, CDR2 SVAAGI, per germline. This CDR3 has 15 amino acids. CDR3 protein: CASSYDGRMNAEAFF. The DNA of the CDR3 is TGTGCCAGCAGTTACGATGGACGGATGAACGCTGAAGCTTTCTTT.

This clonotype showed up many times. V gene TRBV13 combines with J gene TRBJ2-7, with TRBD1 matching 8 bases. The CDR3 loop spans 16 amino acids. The germline CDR1 and CDR2 sequences are PRHDT and FYEKMQ (reference sequence). J lost 1 base, V lost 4 bases, and 9 bases had no gene match. CDR3 residues: CASSSRTGRRSYEQYF. DNA of the CDR3: TGTGCCAGCAGCTCCAGGACAGGGAGGAGGTCCTACGAGCAGTACTTC.

There are many counts of this clonotype. This chain uses TRBV11-2 with TRBJ1-2; perhaps TRBD1 as D (6 bases). The CDR3 consists of 17 residues. V was trimmed by 1 base and J by 0 bases, leaving 15 bases between them. The germline V gene encodes CDR1 SGHAT and CDR2 FQNNGV. CDR3 DNA sequence: TGTGCCAGCAGCTTAGGTCGGGGGGCTGTTACTAACTATGGCTACACCTTC. Encoded protein: CASSLGRGAVTNYGYTF.

Ten or more counts support this clonotype. The J gene is TRBJ1-5, the V gene TRBV7-8; D gene unclear. Looked up from germline, CDR1 is SGHVS and CDR2 is FQNEAQ. The CDR3 is 12 residues long. V was trimmed by 5 bases and J by 7 bases, leaving 9 bases between them. The CDR3, as DNA: TGTGCCAGCAGCCCGCAGGAGCAGCCCCAGCATTTT. Its translation is CASSPQEQPQHF.

This clonotype was detected ten times or more. This chain joins TRBV4-1 and TRBJ1-1, with D possibly being TRBD1 (5 bases). Looked up from germline, CDR1 is MGHRA and CDR2 is YSYEKL. V dropped 1 base and J dropped 1 base, with 7 bases sitting between them. The CDR3 contains 14 residues. CDR3 DNA sequence: TGCGCCAGCAGCCAAGTGGGGGGGAACACTGAAGCTTTCTTT. Its protein is CASSQVGGNTEAFF.

On this clonotype: Since a much larger clone is just one base distant, this may be a read error. The CDR3 does not close with the conserved phenylalanine or tryptophan, likely indicating a read error. The V gene is TRBV5-5, the J gene TRBJ2-3; 13 bases fit TRBD2. Germline CDR1 reads SGHKS; CDR2 reads YYEKEE (reference sequence). The V gene end was trimmed by 3 bases and the J gene end by 6 bases; junction bases not matched to a gene: 7. CDR3 size: 16 residues. This CDR3 is CASSSGLAGETDTQYL. The CDR3 region has the DNA TGTGCCAGCAGCTCCGGACTAGCGGGGGAAACGGATACGCAGTATCTT.

Here the CDR3 reads CASSLTGGWIVQEQYF. In nucleotides, the CDR3 is TGTGCCAGCAGCCTTACCGGGGGGTGGATAGTCCAAGAGCAGTACTTC. The genes are TRBV3-1 and TRBJ2-7; the match to TRBD2 covers 7 bases. The length of the CDR3 is 16 residues. Trimming at V came to 4 bases and at J to 7 bases, leaving 16 bases not matched to a gene. Germline V CDR1 and CDR2: LGHDT, YNNKEL (reference sequence).

This clonotype has a count of ten or more. The chain is built from TRBV10-3 and TRBJ2-5; D ambiguous. V shed 2 bases and J shed 5 bases, with 18 bases lying between them. Looked up from germline, CDR1 is ENHRY and CDR2 is SYGVKD. There are 16 residues in the CDR3. CDR3 bases: TGTGCCATCAGTGAGGAGAGACCCACGAGGTACGAGACCCAGTACTTC. Translated: CAISEERPTRYETQYF.

This clonotype was counted many times. The rearrangement uses TRBV5-1 and TRBJ1-4, with unresolved D. CDR3 length: 13 residues. The V and J ends lost 4 bases and 4 bases respectively, with 8 bases between them. Germline-derived CDR1 and CDR2 are SGHRS and YFSETQ. The CDR3 coding sequence is TGCGCCAGCAGCCTGGACCTTAATGAAAAACTGTTTTTT. Encoded protein: CASSLDLNEKLFF.

The sample holds many counts of this clonotype. CDR3 in amino acids: CASSHVGRARTEAFF. For the CDR3, the DNA is TGCGCCAGCAGCCATGTAGGGCGGGCGCGGACTGAAGCTTTCTTT. The chain uses TRBV4-1 and TRBJ1-1; D is uncertain. Germline loops: CDR1 MGHRA, CDR2 YSYEKL. This CDR3 region has 15 residues. V lost 3 bases and J lost 5, with 16 bases in between.

This rearrangement joins TRBV11-2 to TRBJ2-5; 8 nucleotides line up with TRBD2. This CDR3 is 16 amino acids long. Germline lookup yields CDR1 SGHAT and CDR2 FQNNGV. Trimming at V came to 5 bases and at J to 3 bases, leaving 11 bases not matched to a gene. CDR3 in amino acids: CASSLNTGRGEETQYF. The CDR3 nucleotides read TGTGCCAGCAGCCTTAATACCGGGAGGGGTGAAGAGACCCAGTACTTC.

Written as DNA, the CDR3 is TGTGCCAGCAGCTTAGGGCTGACACGCGAGCAGTACTTC. This gives the protein CASSLGLTREQYF. This chain uses TRBV11-2 with TRBJ2-7, with unresolved D. The germline V gene encodes CDR1 SGHAT and CDR2 FQNNGV. Trimming shortened V by 1 base and J by 6 bases, and 10 bases separated the two germline ends. The CDR3 covers 13 residues.

In its sample, this clonotype was seen many times. The V call is TRBV13, the J call TRBJ1-2; weak D call: TRBD1 (5 bases). The CDR3 has 13 amino acids. Germline V CDR1 and CDR2: PRHDT, FYEKMQ (reference sequence). V dropped 3 bases and J dropped 8 bases, with 13 bases sitting between them. The CDR3 loop is CASSFLSGRGYTF. The CDR3 DNA follows: TGTGCCAGCAGCTTTCTTTCAGGGCGCGGCTACACCTTC.